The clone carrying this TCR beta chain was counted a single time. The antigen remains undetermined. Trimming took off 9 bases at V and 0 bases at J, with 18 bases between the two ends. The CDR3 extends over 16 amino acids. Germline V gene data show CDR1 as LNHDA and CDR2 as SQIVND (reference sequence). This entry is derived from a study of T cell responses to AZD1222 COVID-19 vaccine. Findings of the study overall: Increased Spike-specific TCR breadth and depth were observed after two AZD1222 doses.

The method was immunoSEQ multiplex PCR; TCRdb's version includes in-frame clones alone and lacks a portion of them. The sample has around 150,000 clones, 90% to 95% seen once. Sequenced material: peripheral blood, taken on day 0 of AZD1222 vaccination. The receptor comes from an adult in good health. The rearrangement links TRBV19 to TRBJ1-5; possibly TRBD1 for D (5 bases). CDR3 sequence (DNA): TGTGCCAGCCATAGGGGAGGAGTTTTTAGCAATCAGCCCCAGCATTTT. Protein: CASHRGGVFSNQPQHF.